One and the same sample provided the 10 T cell receptor beta chains below, sequenced in a study of T cells in localized non-small cell lung cancer. The assay was immunoSEQ multiplex PCR, and TCRdb's table has in-frame clones only and misses some. Of 64,000 or so clones in the sample, almost 90% are singletons; the top ten hold roughly 1.8%. The sample was peripheral blood, taken before any cancer treatment. Receptor source: a woman aged 35-70 years with stage I lung adenocarcinoma.

The V gene is TRBV6-1, the J gene TRBJ2-1; maybe TRBD1 (7 bases). The CDR3 has 15 amino acids. V shed 5 bases and J shed 10 bases, with 21 bases lying between them. CDR1 and CDR2 (germline): MNHNS, SASEGT. CDR3 sequence (DNA): TGTGCCAGCAGTCCGTGGACTACCAGCAGGGGGGAGCAGTTCTTC. This codes for CASSPWTTSRGEQFF.

This chain links TRBV28 with TRBJ1-1, with D unresolved. Per germline, CDR1 MDHEN and CDR2 SYDVKM. V dropped 7 bases and J dropped 3 bases, with 9 bases sitting between them. The CDR3 has 12 residues. CDR3 sequence: CASNFRDTEAFF. The CDR3 DNA is TGTGCCAGCAACTTTCGGGACACTGAAGCTTTCTTT.

This clone was picked up a small number of times. V gene TRBV19 combines with J gene TRBJ1-4, with TRBD1 matching over 7 bases. Trimming took 5 bases from V and 8 from J; bases not matched to a gene: 11. The CDR3 totals 15 residues. Per germline, CDR1 LNHDA and CDR2 SQIVND (reference sequence). In nucleotides, the CDR3 is TGTGCCAGTAGTTTTCAGGGGGGAGGAGACGAAAAACTGTTTTTT. Its protein product is CASSFQGGGDEKLFF. Supplemented by reference TRBV19 and TRBJ1-4, the full variable domain reads DGGITQSPKYLFRKEGQNVTLSCEQNLNHDAMYWYRQDPGQGLRLIYYSQIVNDFQKGDIAEGYSVSREKKESFPLTVTSAQKNPTAFYLCASSFQGGGDEKLFFGSGTQLSVL.

J is TRBJ2-7 and V is TRBV7-2; no reliable D call. Per germline, CDR1 SGHTA and CDR2 FQGNSA. Deletions cut 4 bases from V and 3 bases from J, with 10 bases between. The CDR3 totals 13 residues. CDR3 nucleotides: TGTGCCAGCAGCTCTTCACCTCTCTACGAGCAGTACTTC. Its translation: CASSSSPLYEQYF. The complete variable domain, with remaining parts taken from reference TRBV7-2 and TRBJ2-7, reads GAGVSQSPSNKVTEKGKDVELRCDPISGHTALYWYRQSLGQGLEFLIYFQGNSAPDKSGLPSDRFSAERTGGSVSTLTIQRTQQEDSAVYLCASSSSPLYEQYFGPGTRLTVT.

The chain is built from TRBV7-2 and TRBJ1-2; D remains ambiguous. V lost 5 bases and J 1 base, leaving 11 bases between the germline ends. Germline V gives CDR1 SGHTA, CDR2 FQGNSA. The CDR3 extends over 14 amino acids. Written as DNA, the CDR3 is TGTGCCAGCAGCCCCAAGACTGGTAACTATGGCTACACCTTC. It encodes CASSPKTGNYGYTF.

This clone was observed a few times. V and J are TRBV28 and TRBJ1-5; TRBD1 aligns across 9 bases. Germline CDR1 MDHEN, CDR2 SYDVKM. V gave up 3 bases and J gave up 4 bases; unmatched junction bases: 10. The CDR3 spans 17 residues. This CDR3 reads CASSFLGMGQGNQPQHF. In nucleotides, the CDR3 is TGTGCCAGCAGTTTCCTGGGCATGGGACAGGGAAATCAGCCCCAGCATTTT. Drawing the rest from reference TRBV28 and TRBJ1-5, the complete variable domain is DVKVTQSSRYLVKRTGEKVFLECVQDMDHENMFWYRQDPGLGLRLIYFSYDVKMKEKGDIPEGYSVSREKKERFSLILESASTNQTSMYLCASSFLGMGQGNQPQHFGDGTRLSIL.

This chain joins TRBV27 and TRBJ1-1; D not certain. This CDR3 region has 13 residues. Germline V lookup: CDR1 MNHEY, CDR2 SMNVEV (reference sequence). V gave up 0 bases and J gave up 3 bases, with 5 bases separating them. Written as DNA, the CDR3 is TGTGCCAGCAGTTTATCGGAGGACACTGAAGCTTTCTTT. Amino acids: CASSLSEDTEAFF.

This clone came up once. The chain joins TRBV29-1 to TRBJ1-4; 7 nucleotides agree with TRBD1. The CDR3 totals 15 residues. V shed 6 bases and J 3 bases; nucleotides not matched to a gene: 10. The germline gives CDR1 SQVTM, CDR2 ANQGSEA. CDR3 DNA sequence: TGCAGCGTGACGGACAGGAGCCTCCCTAATGAAAAACTGTTTTTT. Residues: CSVTDRSLPNEKLFF.

This chain links TRBV6-5 with TRBJ1-5; no clear D gene. Deletions cut 7 bases from V and 1 base from J, with 11 bases between. In germline, CDR1 is MNHEY, CDR2 SVGAGI. The CDR3 extends over 14 amino acids. The CDR3 DNA reads TGTGCCAGCACCCTCCGAGGAAGCAATCAGCCCCAGCATTTT. Encoded protein: CASTLRGSNQPQHF.

CDR3 residues: CASSLAVLTTNTDTQYF. The CDR3 DNA is TGTGCCAGCAGCCTGGCGGTCCTCACAACTAACACAGATACGCAGTATTTT. The rearrangement joins TRBV7-6 to TRBJ2-3, with no clear D. Trimming stripped 5 bases from V and 2 bases from J, with 20 bases between. This CDR3 comprises 17 residues. The germline CDR1 and CDR2 sequences are SGHVS and FNYEAQ.